This TCR beta chain emerged from a study of shared clonotypes between healthy human individuals. Memory CD4+ cells were the fraction left after CD45RA+ naive selection. V lost 0 bases to trimming and J lost 2 bases, with 9 bases between them. The germline V gene encodes CDR1 SGDLS and CDR2 YYNGEE. The CDR3 consists of 15 residues. Assay used: immunoSEQ multiplex PCR; TCRdb lists only in-frame clones, some missing. The sample has about 610,000 clones; roughly 97% are singletons. The TCR was taken from a woman aged 25 to 39 in good health. The sequenced sample consisted of naive CD4+ T cells sorted from blood. Subset noted: CD45RA+ positively selected. The chain uses TRBV9 and TRBJ2-1; possibly TRBD1 or TRBD2 for D (5 bases each). The CDR3 reads CASSVGGIAYNEQFF. CDR3 bases: TGTGCCAGCAGCGTAGGGGGGATCGCCTACAATGAGCAGTTCTTC.